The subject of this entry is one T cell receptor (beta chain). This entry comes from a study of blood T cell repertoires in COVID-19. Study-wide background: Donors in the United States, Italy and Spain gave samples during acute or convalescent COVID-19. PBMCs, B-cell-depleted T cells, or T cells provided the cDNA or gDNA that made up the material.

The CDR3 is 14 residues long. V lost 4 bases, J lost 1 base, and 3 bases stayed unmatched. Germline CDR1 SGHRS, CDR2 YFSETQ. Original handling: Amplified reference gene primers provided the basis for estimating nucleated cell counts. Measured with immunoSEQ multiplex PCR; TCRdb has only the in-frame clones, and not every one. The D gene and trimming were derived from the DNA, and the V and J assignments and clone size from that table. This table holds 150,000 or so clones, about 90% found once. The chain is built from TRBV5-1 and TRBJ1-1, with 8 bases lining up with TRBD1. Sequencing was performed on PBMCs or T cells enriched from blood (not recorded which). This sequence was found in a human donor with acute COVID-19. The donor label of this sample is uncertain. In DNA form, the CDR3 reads TGCGCCAGCAGCAACGGACAGGGGAACACTGAAGCTTTCTTT. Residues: CASSNGQGNTEAFF.